A selection of T cell receptor beta chains follows, all from one sample in a study of blood T cell repertoires in COVID-19. The assay was immunoSEQ multiplex PCR, and TCRdb's table has in-frame clones only and misses some. The sample lists about 260,000 clones; roughly 88% were seen once. Material: PBMCs or T cells enriched from blood (not recorded which). These receptors were obtained from a woman in her thirties or forties with acute COVID-19. CDR3s include the opening cysteine and the closing phenylalanine or tryptophan.

V	J	CDR3
TRBV11-3	TRBJ1-2	CASSLAGTYDGYTF
TRBV19	TRBJ1-5	CASSQTGDNQPQHF
TRBV18	TRBJ1-1	CASSLSGGVGDTEAFF
TRBV5-5	TRBJ1-1	CASSPRDRKPGAFF
TRBV6-5	TRBJ2-2	CASRVPAGPGELFF
TRBV6-2/TRBV6-3	TRBJ2-5	CASSYAGVDGTQYF
TRBV10-3	TRBJ1-1	CAIRNRGRDTEAFF
TRBV24-1	TRBJ2-1	CATSEPGQGMDEQFF
TRBV21-1	TRBJ2-1	CASSPTGGSYNEQFF
TRBV2	TRBJ2-7	CASARVGYEQYF
TRBV19	TRBJ1-5	CASTDRPLSGSNQPQHF
TRBV29-1	TRBJ2-4	CSVVEDLAKNIQYF
TRBV19	TRBJ1-5	CASSGTGGLQPQHF
TRBV3-1/TRBV3-2	TRBJ2-3	CASSQVRGDTQYF
TRBV4-1	TRBJ1-1	CASSQDLLYREVFTEAFF
TRBV5-8	TRBJ2-3	CASSYGTGLSSTDTQYF
TRBV10-3	TRBJ2-1	CAISGEGNNEQFF
TRBV5-8	TRBJ1-5	CASSSPGPQHF
TRBV2	TRBJ2-7	CASSEHMEGQDNSYEQYF
TRBV6-5	TRBJ2-1	CASSYSAGNTYNEQFF
TRBV11-2	TRBJ2-5	CASSLQARRGETQYF
TRBV5-6	TRBJ2-1	CASSSPGTSGSQQFF
TRBV3-1/TRBV3-2	TRBJ1-1	CASSQAGTGGGAFF
TRBV28	TRBJ1-2	CASSTPDSFNYGYTF
TRBV9	TRBJ1-2	CASSVERQAVTYGYTF
TRBV9	TRBJ1-2	CASSVQGNGYTF
TRBV5-4	TRBJ1-3	CASSSQGDSGNTIYF
TRBV10-3	TRBJ2-5	CAITAGEAETQYF
TRBV5-1	TRBJ2-1	CASSFSREGYNEQFF
TRBV18	TRBJ1-3	CASSPRDRASGNTIYF
TRBV7-9	TRBJ2-2	CASSPDRDRVNTGELFF
TRBV28	TRBJ1-2	CASGLTGGARKNYTF
TRBV5-1	TRBJ2-1	CASSVASTGPKQFF
TRBV3-1/TRBV3-2	TRBJ1-3	CASSHGRLGGSGNTIYF
TRBV2	TRBJ1-1	CASSGRGGTEAFF
TRBV11-2	TRBJ2-1	CASSSGQGGNEQFF
TRBV19	TRBJ1-5	CASSTSGGGQPQHF
TRBV5-1	TRBJ2-7	CASSLNVATGPHEQYF
TRBV5-1	TRBJ1-1	CASSLNGQGWGTEAFF
TRBV18	TRBJ1-2	CASSPSNRGYGYTF
TRBV28	TRBJ2-1	CASSRNEQFF
TRBV24-1	TRBJ1-5	CATSDLKGQPQHF
TRBV5-5	TRBJ1-1	CASSSRDQGAFF
TRBV7-2	TRBJ1-5	CASSLLNQPQHF
TRBV7-9	TRBJ1-3	CASSLGEGNTIYF
TRBV14	TRBJ2-1	CASSQGLTGGNYEQFF